This T cell receptor (beta chain) was retrieved from a study of read filtering for tumor transcriptome and immune sequencing. The library was built from 400 to 500 ng RNA with molecular barcoded adaptors for alpha/delta and beta/gamma chains. TCRdb processed the reads anew with MiXCR; each CDR3 protein has one entry. This sample has tens of thousands of distinct CDR3 sequences, with about 12% found just once. The receptor's source is a donor at least 40 years old with multiple myeloma. The sequencing sample was made of a population of CD138-negative cells sorted from bone marrow.

This chain's CDR3 is CASSPPAGPTGANVLTF. In DNA form, the CDR3 reads TGTGCCAGCAGCCCCCCGGCAGGGCCCACTGGGGCCAACGTCCTGACTTTC. The V call is TRBV7-2, the J call TRBJ2-6; perhaps TRBD1 as D (5 bases). CDR3 length: 17 amino acids. Germline V gives CDR1 SGHTA, CDR2 FQGNSA. V lost 5 bases and J 2 bases, leaving 16 bases between the germline ends.